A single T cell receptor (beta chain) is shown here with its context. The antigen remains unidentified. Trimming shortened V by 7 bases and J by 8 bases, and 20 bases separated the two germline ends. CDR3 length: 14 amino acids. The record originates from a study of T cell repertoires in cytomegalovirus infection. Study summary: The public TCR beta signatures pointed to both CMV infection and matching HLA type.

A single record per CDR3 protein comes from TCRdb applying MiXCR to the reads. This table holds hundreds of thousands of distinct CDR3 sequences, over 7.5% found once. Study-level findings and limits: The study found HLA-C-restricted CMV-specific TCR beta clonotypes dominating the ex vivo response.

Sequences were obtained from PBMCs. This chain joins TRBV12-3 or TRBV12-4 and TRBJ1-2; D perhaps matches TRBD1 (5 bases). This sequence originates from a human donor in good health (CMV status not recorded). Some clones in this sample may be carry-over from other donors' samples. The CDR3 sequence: CASTTGTRAGGYTF. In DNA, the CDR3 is TGTGCCAGCACAACGGGGACTCGGGCGGGAGGCTACACCTTC.